The T cell receptor (beta chain) under discussion was sequenced for a study of blood T cell repertoires in COVID-19. At the level of the study: Acute-phase and convalescent COVID-19 samples originated in the United States, Italy and Spain. Nucleic acid was either cDNA or gDNA, and it came from T cells, B-cell-depleted T cells, or PBMCs.

This clone was observed once. The CDR3 sequence is 12 residues long. Germline CDR1 reads SGHDT; CDR2 reads YYEEEE. V was cut by 2 bases and J by 6 bases, with 9 bases left in between. Method: immunoSEQ multiplex PCR; TCRdb's copy keeps in-frame clones and lacks some. The table lists roughly 300,000 clones, around nine tenths of them singletons. This receptor was taken from a woman in her thirties with COVID-19, enrolled during active disease. Sequenced material: peripheral blood. V gene TRBV5-6 combines with J gene TRBJ2-7, with a tentative D call TRBD2 (5 bases). CDR3 coding DNA: TGTGCCAGCAGCTTCCTTGAGGGCGAGCAGTACTTC. Translating it yields CASSFLEGEQYF.